This T cell receptor (beta chain) was found in a study of OX40 agonist ivuxolimab in advanced cancers. Germline V lookup: CDR1 SGHDN, CDR2 FVKESK. V shed 4 bases and J shed 2 bases, with 19 bases lying between them. The CDR3 is 17 amino acids. A few counts support this clone. Sequenced by immunoSEQ multiplex PCR; TCRdb stores in-frame clones only, minus some. The table records 65,000 to 85,000 clones, more than 80% of them present only once. The input for sequencing was CD4+ or CD8+ T cells sorted from blood, taken in a trial of the OX40 agonist ivuxolimab. The chain employs TRBV14 and TRBJ2-3; D gene unclear. This TCR was sampled from an adult with an advanced solid tumor such as melanoma, head and neck, liver or kidney cancer. The CDR3 DNA sequence: TGTGCCAGCAGCCCTCGACGAGTGCGACTCTCCACAGATACGCAGTATTTT. It is translated as CASSPRRVRLSTDTQYF.